This T cell receptor (beta chain) was obtained from a study of T cell repertoires in cytomegalovirus infection. This clonotype was found a few times. Its antigen is still unknown. The CDR3 is made up of 17 amino acids. Germline V CDR1 and CDR2: SGHRS, YFSETQ. With V trimmed by 4 bases and J by 1 base, 10 bases remained unmatched. TCRdb processed the reads anew with MiXCR; each CDR3 protein has one entry. The sample shows about a million distinct CDR3 sequences, roughly a third of them seen only once. The sequences come from cultured CD8+ T cells from PBMCs, collected from culture after CMV antigen stimulation. This sequence joins TRBV5-1 and TRBJ2-2, with 7 bases matching TRBD1. The TCR originated in a human donor in good health (CMV status not recorded). Some clones in this sample may be carry-over from other donors' samples. The chain's CDR3 is CASSRTKGGKNTGELFF. Here the CDR3 DNA reads TGCGCCAGCAGCCGCACGAAAGGGGGCAAGAACACCGGGGAGCTGTTTTTT.